These 17 T cell receptor beta chains share one sample of origin, sequenced in a study of blood T cell repertoires in COVID-19. The table came from immunoSEQ multiplex PCR; TCRdb's copy has only in-frame clones and leaves some out. The table has roughly 250,000 clones, 70% to 85% seen once; the top ten hold 3.3%. Sequenced sample: peripheral blood. These receptors all come from an elderly woman with acute or convalescent COVID-19.

The rearrangement uses TRBV30 and TRBJ2-1, with D unclear. V was clipped by 5 bases and J by 10 bases, with 24 bases between them. The CDR3 is 15 residues long. Per germline, CDR1 GTSNPN and CDR2 SVGIG (reference sequence). The CDR3 here is CAWARGVGSGTEQFF. The CDR3 DNA reads as TGTGCCTGGGCCCGCGGAGTAGGATCGGGTACGGAGCAGTTCTTC.

This CDR3 reads CASSSSGGTEAFF. The CDR3 coding sequence is TGTGCCAGTAGTTCCTCGGGGGGGACTGAAGCTTTCTTT. This chain joins TRBV19 and TRBJ1-1, with a weak D call TRBD1 (5 bases). The CDR3 extends over 13 amino acids. The V end lost 5 bases, the J end lost 5 bases, and 12 bases lay between the germline ends. Germline-derived CDR1 and CDR2 are LNHDA and SQIVND (reference sequence).

The gene calls are TRBV19 and TRBJ1-4, with 11 bases fitting TRBD1. J lost 2 bases, V lost 3 bases, and 11 bases had no gene match. This CDR3 comprises 19 residues. Germline V gene data show CDR1 as LNHDA and CDR2 as SQIVND (reference sequence). DNA for the CDR3: TGTGCCAGTAGTATCCCCTCCCGGACAGGGGGCAACACTAATGAAAAACTGTTTTTT. Residues: CASSIPSRTGGNTNEKLFF. Combining the CDR3 with reference TRBV19 and TRBJ1-4 gives the whole variable domain DGGITQSPKYLFRKEGQNVTLSCEQNLNHDAMYWYRQDPGQGLRLIYYSQIVNDFQKGDIAEGYSVSREKKESFPLTVTSAQKNPTAFYLCASSIPSRTGGNTNEKLFFGSGTQLSVL.

This chain connects TRBV11-2 to TRBJ2-7; 12 nucleotides agree with TRBD2. V was pared by 4 bases and J by 0 bases, with 4 bases of the junction left unmatched. Germline V gene lookup returns CDR1 SGHAT and CDR2 FQNNGV. There are 16 residues in the CDR3. This CDR3 is CASSSPTSGGSYEQYF. The CDR3 DNA reads as TGTGCCAGCAGCTCCCCGACTAGCGGGGGCTCCTACGAGCAGTACTTC.

V is TRBV18 and J is TRBJ1-4; D is unresolved. Germline CDR1 and CDR2: KGHSH and LQKENI. The CDR3 is made up of 13 amino acids. Trimming took off 9 bases at V and 5 bases at J, with 13 bases between the two ends. The CDR3 region is CASHTRQNEKLFF. The CDR3 bases are TGTGCCAGTCACACCAGGCAAAATGAAAAACTGTTTTTT.

The chain uses TRBV6-5 and TRBJ1-6; D may be TRBD1 (5 bases). The V and J ends lost 6 bases and 6 bases respectively, with 12 bases between them. The CDR3 length is 14 residues. Germline V gives CDR1 MNHEY, CDR2 SVGAGI. In nucleotides, the CDR3 is TGTGCCAGCAGGCAGCAGGGAACTAATTCACCCCTCCACTTT. It translates to CASRQQGTNSPLHF.

This clone has only one observation. The genes are TRBV27 and TRBJ1-1, with 8 nucleotides matching TRBD1. This CDR3 is 16 amino acids long. Trimming cost V 3 bases and J 3 bases; bases outside gene matches: 9. Per germline, CDR1 MNHEY and CDR2 SMNVEV (reference sequence). CDR3 DNA sequence: TGTGCCAGCAGTTTCCAGACTGGACAGGGCTACACTGAAGCTTTCTTT. Residues: CASSFQTGQGYTEAFF.

This clone came up a few times. The V call is TRBV7-2, the J call TRBJ1-5, with 8 bases that match TRBD1. The CDR3 has 15 amino acids. The germline V gene has CDR1 SGHTA and CDR2 FQGNSA. The ends lost 1 base at V and 4 bases at J; junction bases unmatched: 3. CDR3 region: CASSLVGQANQPQHF. In DNA, the CDR3 is TGTGCCAGCAGCTTAGTGGGACAGGCTAATCAGCCCCAGCATTTT.

V usage is TRBV18 and J usage is TRBJ1-1; 7 nucleotides align to TRBD1. V was pared by 4 bases and J by 2 bases, with 7 bases of the junction left unmatched. The length of the CDR3 is 15 residues. Per germline, CDR1 KGHSH and CDR2 LQKENI. CDR3 DNA sequence: TGTGCCAGCTCACGGCTAGGGACAGCTAACACTGAAGCTTTCTTT. Amino acids: CASSRLGTANTEAFF.

The chain uses TRBV2 and TRBJ2-1, with a possible D match to TRBD2 (5 bases). The CDR3 sequence is 13 residues long. V gave up 10 bases and J gave up 6 bases, with 16 bases separating them. The V gene's germline CDR1 is SNHLY and CDR2 FYNNEI. The CDR3 region has the DNA TGTGCCACTAGCCTAGAGCAACCCAATGAGCAGTTCTTC. Its translation: CATSLEQPNEQFF.

J is TRBJ1-5 and V is TRBV2, with TRBD1 matching 8 bases. V was clipped by 6 bases and J by 0 bases; unmatched bases: 4. The CDR3 spans 15 residues. The germline gives CDR1 SNHLY, CDR2 FYNNEI. The CDR3 reads CASSVDRDSNQPQHF. In DNA form, the CDR3 reads TGTGCCAGCAGCGTGGACAGGGATAGCAATCAGCCCCAGCATTTT.

The chain combines TRBV29-1 with TRBJ2-7; TRBD1 aligns across 9 bases. CDR3 length: 13 residues. The J segment lost 5 bases and the V segment lost 5 bases, leaving 7 bases of the junction unmatched. Germline CDR1 and CDR2: SQVTM and ANQGSEA. The CDR3 is CSVLDRGGHEQYF. In DNA, the CDR3 is TGCAGCGTTCTCGACAGGGGGGGCCACGAGCAGTACTTC.

The V call is TRBV5-1, the J call TRBJ2-3, with 8 bases that match TRBD2. After removal of 6 bases from V and 0 bases from J, the junction contained 18 bases not matched to a gene. CDR3 length: 19 amino acids. In germline, CDR1 is SGHRS, CDR2 YFSETQ. The chain's CDR3 is CASTPTGGGTFSSTDTQYF. The CDR3 DNA reads as TGCGCCAGCACCCCCACCGGCGGGGGGACCTTTTCTAGCACAGATACGCAGTATTTT.

The chain uses TRBV3-1 (or the pseudogene TRBV3-2) and TRBJ2-1; D unclear. The ends were cut back, 4 bases at V and 6 bases at J, with 10 bases in the middle. The CDR3 extends over 13 amino acids. Per the germline V gene, CDR1 is LGHDT and CDR2 is YNNKEL (reference sequence). The DNA of the CDR3 is TGTGCCAGCAGCCGGGCGTCGATCAATGAGCAGTTCTTC. The encoded protein is CASSRASINEQFF.

The chain is built from TRBV11-2 and TRBJ2-2; D is undetermined. CDR1 is SGHAT and CDR2 is FQNNGV in the germline V gene. Trimming removed 1 base at V and 5 bases at J, with 11 bases between. The CDR3 has 15 residues. Here the CDR3 DNA reads TGTGCCAGCAGCTTAGGTCTAGAGGTTACCGGGGAGCTGTTTTTT. Translating gives CASSLGLEVTGELFF.

The rearrangement joins TRBV7-9 to TRBJ2-4; 9 bases align to TRBD1. This CDR3 is 17 amino acids long. Germline trimming cut 2 bases from V and 1 base from J; bases unmatched to any gene: 6. From germline, CDR1 is SEHNR and CDR2 FQNEAQ (reference sequence). CDR3 DNA: TGTGCCAGCAGCTTAAGGTTGGGGACAGGGGCCAAAAACATTCAGTACTTC. Its protein product is CASSLRLGTGAKNIQYF.

The rearrangement uses TRBV15 and TRBJ2-7; TRBD2 agrees at 8 bases. The germline V gene has CDR1 LNHNV and CDR2 YYDKDF (reference sequence). V shed 0 bases, J shed 2 bases, and the junction held 6 bases outside the gene matches. The CDR3 runs 16 residues. CDR3 protein: CATSREGRTSPYEQYF. CDR3 in DNA: TGTGCCACCAGCAGAGAGGGGCGGACTAGCCCCTACGAGCAGTACTTC. The full variable domain, its missing parts supplied by reference TRBV15 and TRBJ2-7, is DAMVIQNPRYQVTQFGKPVTLSCSQTLNHNVMYWYQQKSSQAPKLLFHYYDKDFNNEADTPDNFQSRRPNTSFCFLDIRSPGLGDTAMYLCATSREGRTSPYEQYFGPGTRLTVT.